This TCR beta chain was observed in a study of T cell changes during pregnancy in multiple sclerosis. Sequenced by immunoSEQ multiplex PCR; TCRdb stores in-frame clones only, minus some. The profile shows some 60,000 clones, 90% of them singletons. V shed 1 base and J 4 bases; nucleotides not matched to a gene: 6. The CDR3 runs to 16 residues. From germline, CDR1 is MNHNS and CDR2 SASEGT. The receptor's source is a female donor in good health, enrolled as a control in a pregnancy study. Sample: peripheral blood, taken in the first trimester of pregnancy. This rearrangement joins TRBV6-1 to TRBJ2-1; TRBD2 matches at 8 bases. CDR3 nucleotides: TGTGCCAGCAGTGAAGGGCGGGGGGCGAGATACAATGAGCAGTTCTTC. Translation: CASSEGRGARYNEQFF.